These 9 T cell receptor beta chains were all obtained from the same sample, sequenced in a study of memory CD4+ T cells and cytomegalovirus serostatus. Libraries were prepared by immunoSEQ multiplex PCR; TCRdb keeps only in-frame clonotypes and omits some of them. The sample consists of some 53,000 clones, just under 80% of them appearing once. The sort gate was single viable CD3+CD4+CD8-CD45RO+ cells for memory CD4+ T cells. Sequencing used memory CD4+ T cells from blood. The origin of the receptors is an adult in good health and CMV-seronegative.

V and J are TRBV15 and TRBJ1-1; the D gene is possibly TRBD1 (5 bases). The V end was cut by 6 bases, the J end by 2 bases, with 13 bases between. The CDR3 covers 14 residues. Germline V gives CDR1 LNHNV, CDR2 YYDKDF (reference sequence). CDR3 region: CATSRGTFNTEAFF. In nucleotides, the CDR3 is TGTGCCACCAGTAGGGGCACGTTCAACACTGAAGCTTTCTTT. The entire variable domain, with the rest obtained from reference TRBV15 and TRBJ1-1, is as follows: DAMVIQNPRYQVTQFGKPVTLSCSQTLNHNVMYWYQQKSSQAPKLLFHYYDKDFNNEADTPDNFQSRRPNTSFCFLDIRSPGLGDTAMYLCATSRGTFNTEAFFGQGTRLTVV.

This clone was counted between two and nine times. The chain has TRBV5-5 and TRBJ2-5; the D is unclear. There are 15 residues in the CDR3. The V gene lost 0 bases and the J gene lost 2 bases, with 11 bases spanning the gap. Germline lookup yields CDR1 SGHKS and CDR2 YYEKEE (reference sequence). The CDR3 bases are TGTGCCAGCAGCTTGGAGGGATTAGCTCAAGAGACCCAGTACTTC. Translating gives CASSLEGLAQETQYF. The full variable domain, completed using reference TRBV5-5 and TRBJ2-5, is DAGVTQSPTHLIKTRGQQVTLRCSPISGHKSVSWYQQVLGQGPQFIFQYYEKEERGRGNFPDRFSARQFPNYSSELNVNALLLGDSALYLCASSLEGLAQETQYFGPGTRLLVL.

This clone ranks as medium-sized. This sequence joins TRBV27 and TRBJ1-5; D gene uncertain. Looked up from germline, CDR1 is MNHEY and CDR2 is SMNVEV (reference sequence). V dropped 6 bases and J dropped 1 base, with 10 bases sitting between them. This CDR3 has 14 residues. In DNA form, the CDR3 reads TGTGCCAGCAGCGCCTACCTCAGCAATCAGCCCCAGCATTTT. Protein sequence: CASSAYLSNQPQHF.

CDR3 nucleotides: TGTGCCAGCAGTGAAGGTGGCTCCTCCTTATATGGCTACACCTTC. Translation: CASSEGGSSLYGYTF. The chain has TRBV2 and TRBJ1-2, with D unclear. CDR1 and CDR2 from the germline V gene are SNHLY and FYNNEI. CDR3 length: 15 residues. V lost 1 base and J lost 5, with 14 bases in between.

J is TRBJ1-2 and V is TRBV7-8, with D possibly matching TRBD1 (5 bases). The CDR3 has 15 amino acids. V was trimmed by 5 bases and J by 3 bases, leaving 16 bases between them. Germline V gene lookup returns CDR1 SGHVS and CDR2 FQNEAQ. The CDR3 DNA reads as TGTGCCAGCAGCCGCCGAGGGGATAGAGACTATGGCTACACCTTC. Its translation: CASSRRGDRDYGYTF. The full variable domain, rest sourced from reference TRBV7-8 and TRBJ1-2, is GAGVSQSPRYKVAKRGQDVALRCDPISGHVSLFWYQQALGQGPEFLTYFQNEAQLDKSGLPSDRFFAERPEGSVSTLKIQRTQQEDSAVYLCASSRRGDRDYGYTFGSGTRLTVV.

Concerning this clone: Other DNA sequences from this sample encode an identical CDR3 as well. The chain links TRBV10-3 to TRBJ2-1; 8 nucleotides line up with TRBD2. This CDR3 has 16 amino acids. Germline V gene lookup returns CDR1 ENHRY and CDR2 SYGVKD. The V and J ends lost 6 bases and 2 bases, in that order; junction bases with no gene match: 9. The CDR3 sequence is CAISTGLADTYNEQFF. CDR3 DNA sequence: TGTGCCATCAGCACCGGACTAGCAGACACCTACAATGAGCAGTTCTTC.

As regards this clone: Relative to the germline gene, one junction end is altered; a read error may explain this. DNA for the CDR3: TGTGCCAGCAGTGAAATGAGAAAAGCCTACAATGAGCAGCTCTTC. Protein: CASSEMRKAYNEQLF. J is TRBJ2-1 and V is TRBV6-1, with D uncertain. Germline loops: CDR1 MNHNS, CDR2 SASEGT. There are 15 residues in the CDR3.

DNA for the CDR3: TGTGCCAGCAGTTTAGGGGGGAGGAGTTCTGAAGCTTTCTTT. Protein: CASSLGGRSSEAFF. V usage is TRBV27 and J usage is TRBJ1-1; D is perhaps TRBD1 (5 bases). The CDR3 covers 14 residues. Germline V gives CDR1 MNHEY, CDR2 SMNVEV (reference sequence). V was trimmed by 2 bases and J by 6 bases, leaving 13 bases between them.

This chain links TRBV2 with TRBJ2-5, with D possibly TRBD2 on 5 matching bases. The CDR3 is made up of 15 amino acids. Trimming took 1 base from V and 5 from J, leaving 14 bases between them. Germline CDR1 is SNHLY and CDR2 is FYNNEI. The CDR3 spells CASSEGGQDWETQYF. DNA for the CDR3: TGTGCCAGCAGTGAAGGAGGGCAGGATTGGGAGACCCAGTACTTC.